The 17 T cell receptor beta chains below were found in one sample sequenced in a study of long-term antiretroviral therapy in people with HIV. An immunoSEQ assay, version v3.0, was performed at survey level. Libraries were prepared by immunoSEQ multiplex PCR; TCRdb keeps only in-frame clonotypes and omits some of them. Among roughly 20,000 clones listed, roughly 91% were seen once. Sample: unsorted PBMCs, taken 2.3 years after starting antiretroviral therapy. These receptors were collected from a man aged 55 to 69 with HIV.

This rearrangement joins TRBV5-4 to TRBJ2-7; 8 bases fit TRBD2. V shed 0 bases and J 4 bases; nucleotides not matched to a gene: 9. Germline-derived CDR1 and CDR2 are SGHNT and YYREEE (reference sequence). This CDR3 region has 16 residues. CDR3 loop: CASSLADEGGRYEQYF. In DNA form, the CDR3 reads TGTGCCAGCAGCTTGGCCGATGAGGGCGGGAGGTACGAGCAGTACTTC.

The chain combines TRBV28 with TRBJ1-6; unclear D gene. Germline V lookup: CDR1 MDHEN, CDR2 SYDVKM. The V gene lost 1 base and the J gene lost 9 bases, with 4 bases spanning the gap. This CDR3 has 12 amino acids. The CDR3 coding sequence is TGTGCCAGCAGTTTATCTCGTTCACCCCTCCACTTT. It encodes CASSLSRSPLHF.

V and J are TRBV15 and TRBJ1-5; D gene unclear. V was pared by 1 base and J by 2 bases, with 12 bases between. The V gene's germline CDR1 is LNHNV and CDR2 YYDKDF (reference sequence). This CDR3 is built from 16 residues. Here the CDR3 DNA reads TGTGCCACCAGCAGAGCGGGCGGGGAGGGCAATCAGCCCCAGCATTTT. Translating gives CATSRAGGEGNQPQHF.

This chain links TRBV11-1 with TRBJ2-2; 8 bases line up with TRBD1. The CDR3 is 15 residues long. V was pared by 6 bases and J by 1 base, with 4 bases of the junction left unmatched. Germline V lookup: CDR1 SGHAT, CDR2 FQDESV (reference sequence). The CDR3 coding sequence is TGTGCCAGCAGGGACAGGGATTGGAACACCGGGGAGCTGTTTTTT. It codes for CASRDRDWNTGELFF.

The chain links TRBV5-4 to TRBJ1-5; no clear D gene. The V and J ends lost 2 bases and 0 bases respectively, with 6 bases between them. CDR3 length: 14 residues. Looked up from germline, CDR1 is SGHNT and CDR2 is YYREEE (reference sequence). The CDR3 here is CASSFLGSNQPQHF. The CDR3 DNA follows: TGTGCCAGCAGCTTTCTGGGTAGCAATCAGCCCCAGCATTTT.

CDR3 DNA: TGTGCCAGCTCACCTCTAGCGGGGGTTCAAGAGACCCAGTACTTC. This gives the protein CASSPLAGVQETQYF. This chain links TRBV18 with TRBJ2-5; 10 bases map to TRBD2. CDR1 is KGHSH and CDR2 is LQKENI in the germline V gene. The CDR3 has 15 residues. The J segment lost 2 bases and the V segment lost 3 bases, leaving 3 bases of the junction unmatched. Using reference TRBV18 and TRBJ2-5 for the parts outside the CDR3, the full variable domain is NAGVMQNPRHLVRRRGQEARLRCSPMKGHSHVYWYRQLPEEGLKFMVYLQKENIIDESGMPKERFSAEFPKEGPSILRIQQVVRGDSAAYFCASSPLAGVQETQYFGPGTRLLVL.

The CDR3 protein is CASSESGETQYF. The CDR3, as DNA: TGTGCCAGCAGTGAATCGGGAGAGACCCAGTACTTC. The V and J genes are TRBV6-1 and TRBJ2-5, with D hard to call. Trimming took 2 bases from V and 4 from J, leaving 5 bases between them. The germline V gene has CDR1 MNHNS and CDR2 SASEGT. This CDR3 has 12 residues.

This clone occurred once. The chain has TRBV27 and TRBJ1-2, with D perhaps matching TRBD1 (5 bases). CDR1 is MNHEY and CDR2 is SMNVEV in the germline V gene (reference sequence). The CDR3 totals 19 residues. With 0 bases removed from V and 4 bases from J, the gap between germline ends came to 24 bases. In DNA form, the CDR3 reads TGTGCCAGCAGTTTATCAAGGGTCCTAGTGCAGGGCGAAATCTATGGCTACACCTTC. Translated, it gives CASSLSRVLVQGEIYGYTF.

This sequence joins TRBV7-2 and TRBJ2-7, with D perhaps matching TRBD2 (6 bases). The CDR3 spans 15 residues. The V gene lost 0 bases and the J gene lost 4 bases, with 13 bases spanning the gap. Germline V gene sequence: CDR1 SGHTA, CDR2 FQGNSA. The CDR3 loop reads CASSLAPSGPYEQYF. The CDR3 bases are TGTGCCAGCAGCTTAGCGCCGAGCGGGCCTTACGAGCAGTACTTC.

V usage is TRBV7-2 and J usage is TRBJ1-2, with D hard to call. The CDR3 consists of 15 residues. CDR1 is SGHTA, CDR2 FQGNSA, per germline. V was pared by 4 bases and J by 6 bases, with 18 bases between. The CDR3 nucleotides read TGTGCCAGCAGCTACCCCCTGATAGGGTCCCATGGCTACACCTTC. Translation: CASSYPLIGSHGYTF.

This clone has only a few counts. This chain joins TRBV4-1 and TRBJ2-7; D perhaps matches TRBD1 (6 bases). V lost 0 bases and J lost 0, with 9 bases in between. The length of the CDR3 is 15 residues. Per germline, CDR1 MGHRA and CDR2 YSYEKL. The DNA for the CDR3 is TGCGCCAGCAGCCAAGAGAGGGGGAGCTCCTACGAGCAGTACTTC. Protein: CASSQERGSSYEQYF.

The J gene is TRBJ1-4, the V gene TRBV5-1; D not resolved. Per germline, CDR1 SGHRS and CDR2 YFSETQ. Between the trimmed V and J ends, which lost 0 bases and 0 bases, there was a span of 15 bases. CDR3 length: 18 residues. The CDR3 coding sequence is TGCGCCAGCAGCTTGGATGGTAGGGTCCCAACAACTAATGAAAAACTGTTTTTT. Its protein product is CASSLDGRVPTTNEKLFF.

The chain is built from TRBV5-1 and TRBJ2-7; D unclear. The CDR3 has 15 residues. From germline, CDR1 is SGHRS and CDR2 YFSETQ. V lost 2 bases, J lost 6 bases, and 18 bases lay in between. Written as DNA, the CDR3 is TGCGCCAGCAGCTTACAACGGGTCCAAGGATCCGAGCAGTACTTC. Protein product: CASSLQRVQGSEQYF.

This clone was counted only a few times. This chain links TRBV29-1 with TRBJ2-1; 8 nucleotides line up with TRBD2. With V trimmed by 0 bases and J by 8 bases, 6 bases remained unmatched. Germline V gene sequence: CDR1 SQVTM, CDR2 ANQGSEA. This CDR3 region has 14 residues. The CDR3, as DNA: TGCAGCGTTGAAGATCCCGGGGGGGCCGATGAGCAGTTCTTC. Protein product: CSVEDPGGADEQFF.

The rearrangement uses TRBV28 and TRBJ1-5, with 9 bases fitting TRBD1. The germline CDR1 and CDR2 sequences are MDHEN and SYDVKM. This CDR3 is 17 amino acids long. After removal of 5 bases from V and 0 bases from J, the junction contained 8 bases not matched to a gene. The CDR3 is CASSLRTGAYSNQPQHF. CDR3 nucleotides: TGTGCCAGCAGTCTCAGGACAGGGGCGTATAGCAATCAGCCCCAGCATTTT.

In its sample, this clone was seen once. V gene TRBV7-6 combines with J gene TRBJ2-5; no clear D gene. This CDR3 has 14 amino acids. Germline V CDR1 and CDR2: SGHVS, FNYEAQ. V was clipped by 1 base and J by 2 bases, with 8 bases between them. For the CDR3, the DNA is TGTGCCAGCAGCTTAGAATTCCAACAAGAGACCCAGTACTTC. This codes for CASSLEFQQETQYF.

This clone was observed once. The chain links TRBV21-1 to TRBJ2-7; the table's D gene call, TRBD1, was not cross checked with the DNA. TRBV21-1 is described as a pseudogene. This CDR3 is 20 amino acids long. The CDR3 DNA is TGTGCCAGCAGCAAAGCAGCAACAGGGGGCGGTGACAGACCTGGGCGGGAGCAGTACTTC. It specifies CASSKAATGGGDRPGREQYF.